This T cell receptor (beta chain) appears in the sequencing data of a study of T cell responses to AZD1222 COVID-19 vaccine. Profiling relied on immunoSEQ multiplex PCR, and the TCRdb table lists in-frame clones only, not all of them. In the table there are some 180,000 clones, 90% to 95% of which are singletons. Study observations and caveats: The donors showed a predominance of white British ancestry and of females, with possible underestimation of clonal diversity. Rises in breadth and depth of Spike-specific TCRs came after two AZD1222 doses. The study sampled repertoires only after the peak T cell response.

This clone showed up just a few times. Its antigen is unidentified. This TCR derives from an adult who received the MenACWY meningococcal vaccine as a control. Source: peripheral blood, taken 28 days after the second dose of the MenACWY control vaccine.

The CDR3 is CASSPINRLAVYNEQFF. CDR3 DNA: TGTGCCAGCTCACCAATTAATCGACTAGCAGTGTACAATGAGCAGTTCTTC. The chain has TRBV18 and TRBJ2-1; 7 nucleotides match TRBD2. Germline V gene sequence: CDR1 KGHSH, CDR2 LQKENI. The length of the CDR3 is 17 residues. V trimming: 2 bases; J trimming: 4 bases; junction bases outside the gene matches: 11.